This TCR beta chain was captured by sequencing in a study of shared clonotypes between healthy human individuals. About the study: The study used three CD4 naive, three CD4 memory, two CD8 naive and one CD8 memory plate per donor. Study-level points and caveats: Richness estimates generally favored naive over memory subsets.

The CDR3 sequence is 14 residues long. V was shortened by 0 bases and J by 4 bases, with 9 bases between the two germline ends. Germline values: CDR1 LNHNV, CDR2 YYDKDF (reference sequence). Sequencing used immunoSEQ multiplex PCR; TCRdb keeps in-frame clones, though not all of them. The sample consists of around 2.5 million clones, 93% of them appearing once. This clone was seen just once. Its antigen remains unidentified. Sequences were obtained from naive CD4+ T cells from PBMCs. The subset was: CD45RA+ positively selected. The sequence derives from a man between 18 and 35 years old in good health. Some clones in this sample may be carry-over from other donors' samples. The gene calls are TRBV15 and TRBJ1-2, with a weak D call TRBD1 (6 bases). This CDR3 is CATSREAGAYGYTF. CDR3 nucleotide sequence: TGTGCCACCAGCAGAGAGGCGGGGGCCTATGGCTACACCTTC.